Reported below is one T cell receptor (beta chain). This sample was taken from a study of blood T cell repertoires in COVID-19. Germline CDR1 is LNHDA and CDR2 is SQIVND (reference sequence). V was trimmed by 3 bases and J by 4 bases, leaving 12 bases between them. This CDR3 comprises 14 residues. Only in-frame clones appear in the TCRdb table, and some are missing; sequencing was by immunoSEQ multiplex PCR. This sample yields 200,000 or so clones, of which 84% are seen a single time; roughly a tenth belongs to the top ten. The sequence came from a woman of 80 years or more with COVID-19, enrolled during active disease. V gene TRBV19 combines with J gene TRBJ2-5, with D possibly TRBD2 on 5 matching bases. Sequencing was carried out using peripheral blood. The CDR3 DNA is TGTGCCAGTAGTATGGGGAGTTATCGAGAGACCCAGTACTTC. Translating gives CASSMGSYRETQYF.